The following is a TCR beta chain sequence with its context. The data stem from a study of blood T cell repertoires in COVID-19. Study as a whole: Sites across the United States, Italy and Spain contributed samples from acute and convalescent COVID-19.

The table came from immunoSEQ multiplex PCR; TCRdb's copy has only in-frame clones and leaves some out. Seen here are over 300,000 clones, approximately 88% observed once, and the top ten hold about 6%. The CDR3 sequence is 18 residues long. Looked up from germline, CDR1 is SGHKS and CDR2 is YYEKEE (reference sequence). The V and J ends lost 4 bases and 5 bases respectively, with 25 bases between them. Sequencing was performed on peripheral blood. The origin of this receptor is a man between 18 and 35 years old who had recovered from COVID-19. The chain is built from TRBV5-5 and TRBJ2-1; perhaps TRBD1 as D (5 bases). CDR3 residues: CASSGGQSAGKKNNEQFF. The CDR3 bases are TGTGCCAGCAGCGGTGGTCAATCGGCAGGGAAAAAAAACAATGAGCAGTTCTTC. Full variable domain (rest looked up from reference TRBV5-5 and TRBJ2-1): DAGVTQSPTHLIKTRGQQVTLRCSPISGHKSVSWYQQVLGQGPQFIFQYYEKEERGRGNFPDRFSARQFPNYSSELNVNALLLGDSALYLCASSGGQSAGKKNNEQFFGPGTRLTVL.